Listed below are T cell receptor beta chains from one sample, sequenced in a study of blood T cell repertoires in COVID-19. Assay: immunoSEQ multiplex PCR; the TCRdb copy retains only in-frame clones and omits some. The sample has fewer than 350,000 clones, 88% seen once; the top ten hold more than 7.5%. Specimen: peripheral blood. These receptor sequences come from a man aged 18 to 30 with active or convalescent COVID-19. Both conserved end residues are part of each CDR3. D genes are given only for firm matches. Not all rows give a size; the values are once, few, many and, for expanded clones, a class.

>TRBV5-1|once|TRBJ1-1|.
CASSQEARTEAFF
TGCGCCAGCAGCCAAGAAGCCAGGACTGAAGCTTTCTTT
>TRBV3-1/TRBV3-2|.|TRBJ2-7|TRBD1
CASRGTDYEQYF
TGTGCCAGCAGAGGGACAGACTACGAGCAGTACTTC
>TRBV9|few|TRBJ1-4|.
CASSVGASTDRNEKLFF
TGTGCCAGCAGCGTAGGGGCTTCCACAGATCGAAATGAAAAACTGTTTTTT
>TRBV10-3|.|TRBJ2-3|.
CAISDSTDTQYF
TGTGCCATTAGCGACAGCACAGATACGCAGTATTTT
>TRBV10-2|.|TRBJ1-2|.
CASSEENSNYGYTF
TGCGCCAGCAGTGAGGAAAACAGCAACTATGGCTACACCTTC
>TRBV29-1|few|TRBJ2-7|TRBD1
CSVALGGTGDREQYF
TGCAGCGTTGCCTTGGGAGGGACAGGGGATCGGGAGCAGTACTTC
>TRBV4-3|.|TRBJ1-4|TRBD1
CASSQDRGTGTNEKLFF
TGCGCCAGCAGCCAAGACCGCGGGACAGGGACAAATGAAAAACTGTTTTTT
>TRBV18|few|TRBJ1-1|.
CASSPTGGANTEAFF
TGTGCCAGCTCACCCACTGGTGGAGCGAACACTGAAGCTTTCTTT
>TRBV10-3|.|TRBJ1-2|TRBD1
CAISDGGTGVYGYTF
TGTGCCATCAGTGATGGAGGGACAGGGGTCTATGGCTACACCTTC
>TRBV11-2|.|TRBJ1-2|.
CASPGGMRRHGYTF
TGTGCCAGCCCGGGGGGCATGAGACGACATGGCTACACCTTC
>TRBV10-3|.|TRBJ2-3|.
CAISVQGVSDTQYF
TGTGCCATCAGTGTACAGGGTGTATCAGATACGCAGTATTTT
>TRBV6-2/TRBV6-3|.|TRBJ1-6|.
CASSLTFDQPALHF
TGTGCCAGCAGTCTAACGTTCGATCAACCAGCGCTCCACTTT
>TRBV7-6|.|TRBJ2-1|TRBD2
CASSLAMTSGGIEQFF
TGTGCCAGCAGCTTAGCGATGACTAGCGGGGGGATTGAGCAGTTCTTC
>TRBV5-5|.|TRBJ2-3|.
CASSWTGTDTQYF
TGTGCCAGCAGTTGGACAGGCACAGATACGCAGTATTTT
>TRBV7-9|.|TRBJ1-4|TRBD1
CASSFDDRGANEKLFF
TGTGCCAGCAGCTTCGACGACAGGGGTGCAAATGAAAAACTGTTTTTT
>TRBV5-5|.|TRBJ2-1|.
CASSLARSSYNEQFF
TGTGCCAGCAGCTTGGCACGGAGCTCCTACAATGAGCAGTTCTTC
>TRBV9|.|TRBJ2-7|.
CASSVQGTDEQYF
TGTGCCAGCAGCGTACAGGGGACGGACGAGCAGTACTTC
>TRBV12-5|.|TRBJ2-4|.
CASGEGGAGNIQYF
TGTGCTAGTGGTGAGGGGGGGGCGGGAAACATTCAGTACTTC
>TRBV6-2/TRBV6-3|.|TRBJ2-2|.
CASSNPVGGRINTGELFF
TGTGCCAGCAGTAATCCCGTAGGTGGCAGGATTAACACCGGGGAGCTGTTTTTT
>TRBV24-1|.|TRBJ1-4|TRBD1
CARPGQGNEKLFF
TGTGCCCGCCCCGGACAGGGGAATGAAAAACTGTTTTTT
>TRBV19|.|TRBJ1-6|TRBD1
CASSAGTDYNSPLHF
TGTGCCAGTAGTGCGGGGACAGACTATAATTCACCCCTCCACTTT
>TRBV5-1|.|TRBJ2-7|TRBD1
CASSLWWTGDYEQYF
TGCGCCAGCAGCTTGTGGTGGACAGGGGACTACGAGCAGTACTTC
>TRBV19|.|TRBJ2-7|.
CASSIGAGGTYEQYF
TGTGCCAGTAGTATTGGTGCAGGGGGGACCTACGAGCAGTACTTC
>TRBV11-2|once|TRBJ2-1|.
CASSLASTTYNEQFF
TGTGCCAGCAGCTTAGCGTCTACGACCTACAATGAGCAGTTCTTC
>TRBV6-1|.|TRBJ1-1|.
CASSEYGGMNTEAFF
TGTGCCAGCAGTGAATACGGGGGGATGAACACTGAAGCTTTCTTT
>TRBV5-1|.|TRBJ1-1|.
CASSLDFQGSTEAFF
TGCGCCAGCAGCTTGGATTTTCAGGGGAGCACTGAAGCTTTCTTT
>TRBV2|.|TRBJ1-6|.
CASSDLRGNSPLHF
TGTGCCAGCAGTGACTTACGGGGGAATTCACCCCTCCACTTT